These 27 T cell receptor beta chains were all obtained from the same sample, sequenced in a study of human versus mouse CDR3 diversity and MHC coevolution. Profiled with immunoSEQ multiplex PCR; TCRdb holds only in-frame clones, not every one. The table records roughly 80,000 clones, just over 90% of them present only once. Sequencing was done on a sample of naive CD4+ T cells from blood. Stated subset: CD45RO-negative CD62L-positive naive CD4 T cells. Receptors were obtained from a person aged 30-70 years in good health.

This chain joins TRBV5-1 and TRBJ1-1, with D possibly being TRBD1 (5 bases). V was shortened by 4 bases and J by 1 base, with 11 bases between the two germline ends. This CDR3 has 14 amino acids. The germline gives CDR1 SGHRS, CDR2 YFSETQ. The CDR3 DNA sequence: TGCGCCAGCAGCATACAGGCAACGAACACTGAAGCTTTCTTT. Residues: CASSIQATNTEAFF. The full variable domain, with the rest looked up from reference TRBV5-1 and TRBJ1-1, is KAGVTQTPRYLIKTRGQQVTLSCSPISGHRSVSWYQQTPGQGLQFLFEYFSETQRNKGNFPGRFSGRQFSNSRSEMNVSTLELGDSALYLCASSIQATNTEAFFGQGTRLTVV.

The count of this clone is one. J is TRBJ1-1 and V is TRBV7-3, with TRBD1 matching 8 bases. The trim removed 6 bases at V and 2 bases at J, leaving 8 bases unmatched. Germline V gives CDR1 SGHTA, CDR2 FQGTGA. The CDR3 spans 15 residues. CDR3 DNA: TGTGCCAGCAGTCCCACAGGGGGTCTAAACACTGAAGCTTTCTTT. Amino acids: CASSPTGGLNTEAFF.

The chain recombines TRBV30 with TRBJ1-5; D is uncertain. From germline, CDR1 is GTSNPN and CDR2 SVGIG (reference sequence). This CDR3 is built from 12 residues. Trimming left V 1 base short and J 7 bases short, with 8 bases between. The CDR3 DNA follows: TGTGCCTGGAGTGCGCAGAACCAGCCCCAGCATTTT. This sequence encodes CAWSAQNQPQHF.

The CDR3 is CASSISGKYEQYF. In DNA form, the CDR3 reads TGTGCCAGTAGTATATCCGGGAAGTACGAGCAGTACTTC. The rearrangement links TRBV19 to TRBJ2-7; the D gene is possibly TRBD2 (5 bases). CDR1 is LNHDA, CDR2 SQIVND, per germline (reference sequence). The CDR3 has 13 residues. V was clipped by 2 bases and J by 4 bases, with 9 bases between them.

This chain connects TRBV6-5 to TRBJ2-1; 10 nucleotides line up with TRBD2. Germline V gene lookup returns CDR1 MNHEY and CDR2 SVGAGI. The CDR3 totals 14 residues. With V trimmed by 6 bases and J by 2 bases, 1 base remained unmatched. As DNA, the CDR3 is TGTGCCAGCAGACTAGCGGGACCCTACAATGAGCAGTTCTTC. Its protein product is CASRLAGPYNEQFF.

The chain employs TRBV18 and TRBJ2-3; 8 nucleotides line up with TRBD2. The CDR3 sequence is 19 residues long. V shed 3 bases and J 2 bases; nucleotides not matched to a gene: 16. Germline lookup yields CDR1 KGHSH and CDR2 LQKENI. The CDR3 is CASSPNMGSGGLLTDTQYF. The CDR3 DNA reads as TGTGCCAGCTCACCGAACATGGGGAGCGGGGGCCTGCTCACAGATACGCAGTATTTT.

The V gene is TRBV2, the J gene TRBJ2-3; TRBD2 aligns across 10 bases. Per the germline V gene, CDR1 is SNHLY and CDR2 is FYNNEI. V shed 6 bases and J 3 bases; nucleotides not matched to a gene: 6. This CDR3 has 15 residues. DNA for the CDR3: TGTGCCAGCAGCACCGGGACTAGCGTGACAGATACGCAGTATTTT. Residues: CASSTGTSVTDTQYF.

This clone was detected only a few times. V gene TRBV21-1 combines with J gene TRBJ1-3; TRBD1 reflects the table's D call only, with no check against the DNA. TRBV21-1 is labeled a pseudogene. The CDR3 sequence is 19 residues long. The CDR3 DNA follows: TGTGCCAGCAGCAAAGACTGGAGACAGGGGCCCTTCCCCTGGAACACCATATATTTT. Protein: CASSKDWRQGPFPWNTIYF.

The rearrangement uses TRBV5-1 and TRBJ2-1; TRBD2 is a possible D gene (5 bases). The CDR3 runs to 16 residues. Germline V gene lookup returns CDR1 SGHRS and CDR2 YFSETQ. V was pared by 0 bases and J by 1 base, with 11 bases between. CDR3 nucleotides: TGCGCCAGCAGCTTGGTATCGGGGATTTCCTACAATGAGCAGTTCTTC. Its translation: CASSLVSGISYNEQFF.

V gene TRBV19 combines with J gene TRBJ2-7; the match to TRBD2 covers 8 bases. The ends lost 4 bases at V and 2 bases at J; junction bases unmatched: 7. The germline CDR1 and CDR2 sequences are LNHDA and SQIVND (reference sequence). The CDR3 sequence is 15 residues long. CDR3 region: CASSTLGGVPYEQYF. CDR3 nucleotide sequence: TGTGCCAGTAGTACGCTCGGGGGGGTCCCCTACGAGCAGTACTTC.

The chain recombines TRBV18 with TRBJ2-5, with D perhaps TRBD1 (5 bases). This CDR3 is 16 amino acids long. The germline CDR1 and CDR2 sequences are KGHSH and LQKENI. V lost 0 bases, J lost 5 bases, and 16 bases lay in between. CDR3 protein: CASSPPTAGSVETQYF. The CDR3 DNA is TGTGCCAGCTCACCACCGACGGCAGGGTCCGTCGAGACCCAGTACTTC.

Comments on this clone: One end of the junction is discordant with germline, which a read error may explain. At the DNA level, this CDR3 is encoded by other sequences in the same sample as well. The genes are TRBV27 and TRBJ1-6; D is undetermined. CDR1 is MNHEY, CDR2 SMNVEV, per germline (reference sequence). The CDR3 covers 13 residues. This CDR3 is CATQLEYNSPLHF. In nucleotides, the CDR3 is TGTGCCACCCAGTTGGAGTATAATTCCCCCCTCCACTTT.

The sample holds one count of this clone. The V gene is TRBV4-1, the J gene TRBJ2-3; D is unclear. This CDR3 is built from 12 residues. Looked up from germline, CDR1 is MGHRA and CDR2 is YSYEKL. V was clipped by 4 bases and J by 4 bases, with 6 bases between them. CDR3 residues: CASSPQADTQYF. The DNA for the CDR3 is TGCGCCAGCAGCCCACAAGCAGATACGCAGTATTTT.

The rearrangement links TRBV6-1 to TRBJ2-1, with 9 bases lining up with TRBD1. CDR3 length equals 16 residues. CDR1 and CDR2 (germline): MNHNS, SASEGT. Germline trimming cut 4 bases from V and 2 bases from J; bases unmatched to any gene: 6. The CDR3 loop is CASSAFGTGTYNEQFF. The CDR3 nucleotides are TGTGCCAGCAGTGCATTTGGGACAGGGACCTACAATGAGCAGTTCTTC.

This clone came up once. This chain uses TRBV7-2 with TRBJ1-3, with 7 bases matching TRBD1. Unmatched junction bases numbered 2, after V lost 5 bases and J lost 4 bases. The CDR3 totals 13 residues. Germline V gives CDR1 SGHTA, CDR2 FQGNSA. This CDR3 reads CASSTGQGNTIYF. The CDR3 DNA follows: TGTGCCAGCAGCACGGGACAGGGAAACACCATATATTTT.

The V gene is TRBV18, the J gene TRBJ1-4; 7 bases agree with TRBD1. The CDR3 extends over 15 amino acids. CDR1 is KGHSH and CDR2 is LQKENI in the germline V gene. Germline trimming cut 1 base from V and 8 bases from J; bases unmatched to any gene: 7. The CDR3 region has the DNA TGTGCCAGCTCACCACTGACAGGGATACGGGAAAAACTGTTTTTT. It is translated as CASSPLTGIREKLFF.

This clone was seen a single time. The chain uses TRBV2 and TRBJ1-6; D remains ambiguous. Germline V gene data show CDR1 as SNHLY and CDR2 as FYNNEI. Trimming left V 4 bases short and J 7 bases short, with 14 bases between. The CDR3 runs to 15 residues. In nucleotides, the CDR3 is TGTGCCAGCAGTGTTCCCGCTAGCACCAATTCACCCCTCCACTTT. Translated: CASSVPASTNSPLHF.

This rearrangement joins TRBV18 to TRBJ1-1; TRBD1 matches 7 bases. The V gene end was trimmed by 2 bases and the J gene end by 3 bases; junction bases not matched to a gene: 6. Looked up from germline, CDR1 is KGHSH and CDR2 is LQKENI. The CDR3 runs 15 residues. The CDR3 bases are TGTGCCAGCTCACCAAACAGGGGTGCTGACACTGAAGCTTTCTTT. The encoded protein is CASSPNRGADTEAFF.

This clone showed up just once. The chain has TRBV4-1 and TRBJ2-2; 9 bases match TRBD2. Per the germline V gene, CDR1 is MGHRA and CDR2 is YSYEKL. The CDR3 covers 17 residues. J was trimmed by 5 bases and V by 0 bases; bases with no gene match: 7. CDR3 in DNA: TGCGCCAGCAGCCAAGAACTGCTAGCGGGAAAGACCGGGGAGCTGTTTTTT. Protein sequence: CASSQELLAGKTGELFF.

This clone was observed a few times. V gene TRBV7-9 combines with J gene TRBJ1-4; 9 positions agree with TRBD1. Germline CDR1 SEHNR, CDR2 FQNEAQ (reference sequence). CDR3 length: 16 amino acids. Trimming took 1 base from V and 8 from J; bases not matched to a gene: 8. CDR3 nucleotides: TGTGCCAGCAGCTTAGGCGATACGACAGGGGGAGAAAAACTGTTTTTT. Its protein product is CASSLGDTTGGEKLFF.

The genes are TRBV6-1 and TRBJ2-7, with D perhaps TRBD2 (7 bases). In germline, CDR1 is MNHNS, CDR2 SASEGT. This CDR3 comprises 14 residues. V was shortened by 3 bases and J by 5 bases, with 14 bases between the two germline ends. CDR3 nucleotide sequence: TGTGCCAGCAGTGAGCGCGGGGGCTCGGACGAGCAGTACTTC. This translates into CASSERGGSDEQYF.

The gene calls are TRBV5-8 and TRBJ2-3, with D hard to call. V lost 4 bases and J 0 bases, leaving 12 bases between the germline ends. Germline lookup yields CDR1 SGHTS and CDR2 YDEGEE. This CDR3 is 15 amino acids long. The CDR3 here is CASSQAGPSTDTQYF. CDR3 nucleotides: TGTGCCAGCAGCCAAGCAGGCCCTAGCACAGATACGCAGTATTTT.

The chain joins TRBV5-1 to TRBJ2-1, with 9 bases lining up with TRBD2. After removal of 2 bases from V and 0 bases from J, the junction contained 9 bases not matched to a gene. CDR3 length equals 18 residues. Germline CDR1 and CDR2: SGHRS and YFSETQ. In DNA, the CDR3 is TGCGCCAGCAGCTTCGGAGCGGGGGGCGAGAGCTCCTACAATGAGCAGTTCTTC. The encoded protein is CASSFGAGGESSYNEQFF.

V usage is TRBV30 and J usage is TRBJ2-5; 9 bases map to TRBD1. Per germline, CDR1 GTSNPN and CDR2 SVGIG (reference sequence). With V trimmed by 2 bases and J by 5 bases, 9 bases remained unmatched. This CDR3 is 15 amino acids long. The CDR3 DNA sequence: TGTGCCTGGAGTAGCCCCGGGACAGGGATGGAGACCCAGTACTTC. Amino acid sequence: CAWSSPGTGMETQYF.

This clone is a singleton in its sample. The chain couples TRBV6-5 to TRBJ2-1; TRBD2 matches 8 bases. The CDR3 loop spans 15 amino acids. Germline assignment: CDR1 MNHEY and CDR2 SVGAGI. V was pared by 5 bases and J by 0 bases, with 3 bases of the junction left unmatched. This chain's CDR3 is CASSQRETSYNEQFF. In nucleotides, the CDR3 is TGTGCCAGCAGTCAGCGGGAGACCTCCTACAATGAGCAGTTCTTC.

The chain has TRBV14 and TRBJ2-2; TRBD1 aligns across 7 bases. The CDR3 loop spans 17 amino acids. Unmatched junction bases numbered 7, after V lost 3 bases and J lost 0 bases. CDR1 SGHDN and CDR2 FVKESK come from the germline V gene. CDR3 in DNA: TGTGCCAGCAGCCAGGAGACAGGGCTCTCGAACACCGGGGAGCTGTTTTTT. Translated, it gives CASSQETGLSNTGELFF.

The chain has TRBV5-3 and TRBJ1-1; perhaps TRBD1 as D (5 bases). TRBV5-3 is designated an ORF whose function remains uncertain. Trimming shortened V by 4 bases and J by 1 base, and 11 bases separated the two germline ends. The CDR3 sequence is 14 residues long. The CDR3, as DNA: TGTGCCAGAAGCCCGCCTAGGGGGAACACTGAAGCTTTCTTT. Its translation is CARSPPRGNTEAFF.